The subject of this entry is one T cell receptor beta chain. This sample is part of a study of T cell responses to AZD1222 COVID-19 vaccine. Unmatched junction bases numbered 11, after V lost 7 bases and J lost 5 bases. Germline V CDR1 and CDR2: SEHNR, FQNEAQ (reference sequence). This CDR3 is built from 15 residues. Measured with immunoSEQ multiplex PCR; TCRdb has only the in-frame clones, and not every one. The repertoire consists of tens of thousands of clones, with about nine tenths occurring once and the leading ten covering roughly 8.3%. This TCR derives from an adult in good health. The rearrangement joins TRBV7-9 to TRBJ2-5; 9 nucleotides agree with TRBD2. The specimen was peripheral blood, collected on day 0 of AZD1222 vaccination. CDR3 in amino acids: CASTPIGSGSETQYF. CDR3 DNA: TGTGCCAGCACCCCCATAGGTAGCGGGAGTGAGACCCAGTACTTC.